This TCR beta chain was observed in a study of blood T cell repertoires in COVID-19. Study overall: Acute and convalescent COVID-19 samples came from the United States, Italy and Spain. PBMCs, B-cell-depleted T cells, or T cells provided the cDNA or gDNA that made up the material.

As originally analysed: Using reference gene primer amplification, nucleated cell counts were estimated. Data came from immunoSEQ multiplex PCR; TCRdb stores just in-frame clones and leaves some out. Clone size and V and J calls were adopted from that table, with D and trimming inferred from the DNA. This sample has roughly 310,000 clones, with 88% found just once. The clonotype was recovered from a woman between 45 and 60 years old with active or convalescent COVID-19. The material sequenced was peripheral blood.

CDR3 sequence reads: CASSTPGQGRYGYTF. In DNA form, the CDR3 reads TGTGCCAGCAGCACTCCGGGACAGGGTCGGTATGGCTACACCTTC. V gene TRBV5-6 combines with J gene TRBJ1-2, with TRBD1 matching 9 bases. Germline loops: CDR1 SGHDT, CDR2 YYEEEE. This CDR3 comprises 15 residues. Trimming removed 4 bases from V and 5 bases from J; junction bases left unmatched: 9.